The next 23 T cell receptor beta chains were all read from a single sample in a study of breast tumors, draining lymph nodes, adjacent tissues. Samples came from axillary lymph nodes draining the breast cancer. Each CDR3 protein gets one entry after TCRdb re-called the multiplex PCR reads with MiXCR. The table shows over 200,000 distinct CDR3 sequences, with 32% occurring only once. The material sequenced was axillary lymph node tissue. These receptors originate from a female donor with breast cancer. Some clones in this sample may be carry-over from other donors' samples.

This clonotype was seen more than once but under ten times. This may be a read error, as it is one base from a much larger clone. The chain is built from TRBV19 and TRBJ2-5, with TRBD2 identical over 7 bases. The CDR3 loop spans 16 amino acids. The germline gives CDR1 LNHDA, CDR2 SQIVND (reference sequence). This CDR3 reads CAGSVRGAGSQETQYF. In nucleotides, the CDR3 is TGTGCCGGTAGTGTGAGGGGAGCGGGGAGCCAAGAGACCCAGTACTTC.

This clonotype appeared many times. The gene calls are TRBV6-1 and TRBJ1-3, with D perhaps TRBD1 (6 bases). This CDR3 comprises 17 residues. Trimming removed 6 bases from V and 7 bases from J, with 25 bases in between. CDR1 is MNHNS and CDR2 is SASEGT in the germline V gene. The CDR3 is CASSPGAGDRWSNTIYF. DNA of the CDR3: TGTGCCAGCAGCCCCGGGGCAGGGGATCGGTGGAGCAACACCATATATTTT.

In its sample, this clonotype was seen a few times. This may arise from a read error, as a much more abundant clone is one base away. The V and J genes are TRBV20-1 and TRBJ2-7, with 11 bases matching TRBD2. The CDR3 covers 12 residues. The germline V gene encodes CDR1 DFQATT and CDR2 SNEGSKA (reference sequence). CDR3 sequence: CSVRLAGYEQYF. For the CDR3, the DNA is TGCAGTGTTAGACTAGCGGGGTACGAGCAGTACTTC.

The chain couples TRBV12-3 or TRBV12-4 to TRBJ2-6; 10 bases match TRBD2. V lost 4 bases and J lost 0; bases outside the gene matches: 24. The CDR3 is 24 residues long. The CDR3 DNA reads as TGTGCCAGCAGTTCGACCTATAGCGGGGGGAACACCGGGGAGCTGTGCTCTGGGGCCAACGTCCTGACTTTC. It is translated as CASSSTYSGGNTGELCSGANVLTF.

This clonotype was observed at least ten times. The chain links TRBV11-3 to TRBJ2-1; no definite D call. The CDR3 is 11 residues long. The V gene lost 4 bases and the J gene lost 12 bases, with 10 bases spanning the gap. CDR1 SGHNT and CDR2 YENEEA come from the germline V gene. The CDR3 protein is CASSSLWGQFF. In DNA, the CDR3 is TGTGCCAGCAGCTCCCTGTGGGGGCAGTTCTTC. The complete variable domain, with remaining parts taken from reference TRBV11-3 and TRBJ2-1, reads EAGVVQSPRYKIIEKKQPVAFWCNPISGHNTLYWYLQNLGQGPELLIRYENEEAVDDSQLPKDRFSAERLKGVDSTLKIQPAELGDSAVYLCASSSLWGQFFGPGTRLTVL.

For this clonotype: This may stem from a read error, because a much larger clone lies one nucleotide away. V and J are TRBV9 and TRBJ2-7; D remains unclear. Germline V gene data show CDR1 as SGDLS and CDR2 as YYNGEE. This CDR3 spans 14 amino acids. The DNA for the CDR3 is TGTGCCAGCAGCGTAGGGGATCTACCCTACGAGCAGTCCTTC. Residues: CASSVGDLPYEQSF.

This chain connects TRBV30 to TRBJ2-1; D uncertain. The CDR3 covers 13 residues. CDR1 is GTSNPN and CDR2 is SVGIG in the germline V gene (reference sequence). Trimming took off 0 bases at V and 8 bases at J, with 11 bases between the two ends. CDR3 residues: CAWSVGLRDEQFF. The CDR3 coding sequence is TGTGCCTGGAGTGTAGGGCTACGAGATGAGCAGTTCTTC.

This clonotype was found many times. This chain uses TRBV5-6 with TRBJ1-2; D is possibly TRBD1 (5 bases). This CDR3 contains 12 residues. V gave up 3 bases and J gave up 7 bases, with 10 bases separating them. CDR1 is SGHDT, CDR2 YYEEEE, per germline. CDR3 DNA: TGTGCCAGCAGCTACCCCCAGGGTGGCTACACCTTC. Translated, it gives CASSYPQGGYTF. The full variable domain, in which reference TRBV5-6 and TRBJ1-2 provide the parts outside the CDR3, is DAGVTQSPTHLIKTRGQQVTLRCSPKSGHDTVSWYQQALGQGPQFIFQYYEEEERQRGNFPDRFSGHQFPNYSSELNVNALLLGDSALYLCASSYPQGGYTFGSGTRLTVV.

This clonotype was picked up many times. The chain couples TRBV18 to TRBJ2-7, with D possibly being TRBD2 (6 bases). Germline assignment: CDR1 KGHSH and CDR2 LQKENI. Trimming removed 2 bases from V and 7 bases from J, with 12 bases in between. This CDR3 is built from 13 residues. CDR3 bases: TGTGCCAGCTCACCAAAGGTGGGGAGGGAGCAGTACTTC. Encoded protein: CASSPKVGREQYF.

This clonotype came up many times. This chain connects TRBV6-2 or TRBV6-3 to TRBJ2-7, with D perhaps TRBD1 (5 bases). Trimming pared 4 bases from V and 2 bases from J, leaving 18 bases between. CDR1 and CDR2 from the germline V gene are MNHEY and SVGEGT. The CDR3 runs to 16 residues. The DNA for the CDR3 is TGTGCCAGCAGTTTGGGGTGGACACTTGAGGCCTACGAGCAGTACTTC. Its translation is CASSLGWTLEAYEQYF.

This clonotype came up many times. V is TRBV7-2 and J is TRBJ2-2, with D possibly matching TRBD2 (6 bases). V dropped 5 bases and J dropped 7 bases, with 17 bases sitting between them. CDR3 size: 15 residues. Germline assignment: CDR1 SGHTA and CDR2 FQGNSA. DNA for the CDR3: TGTGCCAGCAGCCCGAGAGAGCCCGGGGGCGGGGAGCTGTTTTTT. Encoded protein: CASSPREPGGGELFF.

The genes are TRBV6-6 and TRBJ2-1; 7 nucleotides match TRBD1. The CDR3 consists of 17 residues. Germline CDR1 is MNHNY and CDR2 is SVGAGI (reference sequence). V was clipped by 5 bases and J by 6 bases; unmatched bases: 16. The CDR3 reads CASSPVNRGLSGNEQFF. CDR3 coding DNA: TGTGCCAGCAGTCCCGTAAACAGGGGCCTGAGCGGCAATGAGCAGTTCTTC.

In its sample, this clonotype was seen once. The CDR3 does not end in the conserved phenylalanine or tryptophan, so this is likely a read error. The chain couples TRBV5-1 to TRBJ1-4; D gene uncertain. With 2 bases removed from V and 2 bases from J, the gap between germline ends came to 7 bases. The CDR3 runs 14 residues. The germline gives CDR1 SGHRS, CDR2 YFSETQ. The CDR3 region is CASSFGATNEKLFL. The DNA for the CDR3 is TGCGCCAGCAGCTTCGGCGCGACTAATGAAAAACTGTTTCTT.

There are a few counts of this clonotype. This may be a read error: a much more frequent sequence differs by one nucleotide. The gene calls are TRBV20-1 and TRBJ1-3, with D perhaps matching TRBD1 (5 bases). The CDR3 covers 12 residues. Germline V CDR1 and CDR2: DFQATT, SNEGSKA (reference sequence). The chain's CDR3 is CSVNGDGNTTYF. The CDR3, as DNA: TGCAGTGTGAACGGGGACGGAAACACCACATATTTT.

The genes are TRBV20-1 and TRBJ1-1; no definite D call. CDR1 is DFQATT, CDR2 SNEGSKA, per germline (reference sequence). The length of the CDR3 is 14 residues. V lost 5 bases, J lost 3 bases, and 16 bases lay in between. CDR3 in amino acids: CSAPSGSTHTEAFF. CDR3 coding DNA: TGCAGTGCTCCTTCGGGCAGTACCCACACTGAAGCTTTCTTT.

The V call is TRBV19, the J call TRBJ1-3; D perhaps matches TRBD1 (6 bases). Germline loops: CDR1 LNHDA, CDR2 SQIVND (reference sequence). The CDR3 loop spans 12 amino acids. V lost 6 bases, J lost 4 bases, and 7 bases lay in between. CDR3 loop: CASSGQGNTIYF. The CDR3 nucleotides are TGTGCCAGTAGCGGACAGGGAAACACCATATATTTT.

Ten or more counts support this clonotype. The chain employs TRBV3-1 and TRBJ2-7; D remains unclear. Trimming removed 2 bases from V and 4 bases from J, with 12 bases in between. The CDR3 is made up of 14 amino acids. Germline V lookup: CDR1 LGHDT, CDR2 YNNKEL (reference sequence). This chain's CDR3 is CASSQYPDRYEQYF. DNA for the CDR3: TGTGCCAGCAGCCAATACCCGGACCGATACGAGCAGTACTTC.

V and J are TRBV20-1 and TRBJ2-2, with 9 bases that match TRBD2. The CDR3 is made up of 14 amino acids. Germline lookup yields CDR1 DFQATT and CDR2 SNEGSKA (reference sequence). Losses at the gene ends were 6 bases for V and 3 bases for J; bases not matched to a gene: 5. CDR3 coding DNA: TGCAGTGCCCCCGGGACTAGCTACACCGGGGAGCTGTTTTTT. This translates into CSAPGTSYTGELFF.

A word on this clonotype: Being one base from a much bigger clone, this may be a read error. CDR3: CAGSLEPYYEQYF. The CDR3 nucleotides are TGTGCCGGCAGTTTGGAGCCTTACTACGAGCAGTACTTC. V usage is TRBV27 and J usage is TRBJ2-7, with D uncertain. The germline gives CDR1 MNHEY, CDR2 SMNVEV (reference sequence). The length of the CDR3 is 13 residues.

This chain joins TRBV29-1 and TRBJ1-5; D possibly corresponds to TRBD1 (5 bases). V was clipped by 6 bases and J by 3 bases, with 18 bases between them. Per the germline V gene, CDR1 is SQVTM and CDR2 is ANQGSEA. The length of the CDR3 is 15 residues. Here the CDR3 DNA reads TGCAGCGTCGGGACTAGCGGAGCCTACAATCAGCCCCAGCATTTT. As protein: CSVGTSGAYNQPQHF.

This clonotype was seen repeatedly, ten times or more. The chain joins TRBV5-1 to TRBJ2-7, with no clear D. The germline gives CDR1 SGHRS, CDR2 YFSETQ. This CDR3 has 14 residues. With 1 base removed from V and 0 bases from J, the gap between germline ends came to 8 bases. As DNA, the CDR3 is TGCGCCAGCAGCTTGCTTCGCAGCTCCTACGAGCAGTACTTC. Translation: CASSLLRSSYEQYF.

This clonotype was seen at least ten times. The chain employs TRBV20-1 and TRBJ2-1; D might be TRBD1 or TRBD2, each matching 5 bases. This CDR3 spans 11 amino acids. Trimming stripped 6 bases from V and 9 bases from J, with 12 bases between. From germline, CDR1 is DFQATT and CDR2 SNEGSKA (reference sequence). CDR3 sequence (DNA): TGCAGTGCCGTACGTGGGGGTGAGCAGTTCTTC. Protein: CSAVRGGEQFF.

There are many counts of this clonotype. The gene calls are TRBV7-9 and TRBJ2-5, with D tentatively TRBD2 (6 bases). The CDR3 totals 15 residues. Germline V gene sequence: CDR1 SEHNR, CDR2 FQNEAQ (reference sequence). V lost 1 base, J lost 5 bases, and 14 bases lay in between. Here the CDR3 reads CASSLDGRVRETQYF. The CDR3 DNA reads TGTGCCAGCAGCTTAGACGGGAGAGTTCGGGAGACCCAGTACTTC.